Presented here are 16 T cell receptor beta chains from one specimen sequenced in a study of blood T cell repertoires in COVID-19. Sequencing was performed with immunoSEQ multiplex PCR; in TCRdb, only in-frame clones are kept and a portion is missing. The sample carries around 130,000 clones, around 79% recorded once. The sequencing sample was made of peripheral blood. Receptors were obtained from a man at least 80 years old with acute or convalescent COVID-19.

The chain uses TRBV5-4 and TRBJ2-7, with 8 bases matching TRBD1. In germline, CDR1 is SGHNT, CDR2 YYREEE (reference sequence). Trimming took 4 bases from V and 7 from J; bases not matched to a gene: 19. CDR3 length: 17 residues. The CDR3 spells CASSPRLGTGPTGEQYF. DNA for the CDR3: TGTGCCAGCAGCCCACGCCTTGGGACAGGACCTACGGGGGAGCAGTACTTC.

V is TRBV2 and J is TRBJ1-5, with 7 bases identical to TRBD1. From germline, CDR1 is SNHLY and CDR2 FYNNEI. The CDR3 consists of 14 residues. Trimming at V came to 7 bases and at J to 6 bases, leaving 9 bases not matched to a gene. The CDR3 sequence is CASTMDRRGQPQHF. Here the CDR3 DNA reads TGTGCCAGCACCATGGACAGGCGAGGTCAGCCCCAGCATTTT.

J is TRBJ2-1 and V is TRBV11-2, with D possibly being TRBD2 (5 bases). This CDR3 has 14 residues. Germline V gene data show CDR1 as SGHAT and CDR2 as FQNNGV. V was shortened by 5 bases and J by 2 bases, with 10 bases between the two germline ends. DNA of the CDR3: TGTGCCAGCAGCCCGAGGGCGACCTACAATGAGCAGTTCTTC. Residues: CASSPRATYNEQFF. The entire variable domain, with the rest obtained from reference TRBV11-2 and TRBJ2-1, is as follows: EAGVAQSPRYKIIEKRQSVAFWCNPISGHATLYWYQQILGQGPKLLIQFQNNGVVDDSQLPKDRFSAERLKGVDSTLKIQPAKLEDSAVYLCASSPRATYNEQFFGPGTRLTVL.

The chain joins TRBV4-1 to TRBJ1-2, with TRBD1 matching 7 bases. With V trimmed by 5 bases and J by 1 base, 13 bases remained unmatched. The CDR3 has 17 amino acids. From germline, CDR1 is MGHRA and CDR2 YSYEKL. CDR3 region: CASSSRAGQRYNYGYTF. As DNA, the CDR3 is TGCGCCAGCAGCTCCCGGGCGGGACAGCGCTATAACTATGGCTACACCTTC.

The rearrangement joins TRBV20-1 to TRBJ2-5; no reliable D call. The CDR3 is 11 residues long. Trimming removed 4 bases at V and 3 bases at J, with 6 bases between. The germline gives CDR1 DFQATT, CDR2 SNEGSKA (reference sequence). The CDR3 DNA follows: TGCAGTGCTACCCCCAAAGAGACCCAGTACTTC. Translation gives CSATPKETQYF.

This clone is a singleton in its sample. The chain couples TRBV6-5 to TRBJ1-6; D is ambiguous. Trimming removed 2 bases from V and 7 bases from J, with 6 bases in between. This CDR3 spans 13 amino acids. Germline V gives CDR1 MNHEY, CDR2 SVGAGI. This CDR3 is CASSYDGNSPLHF. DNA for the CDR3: TGTGCCAGCAGTTACGACGGGAATTCACCCCTCCACTTT.

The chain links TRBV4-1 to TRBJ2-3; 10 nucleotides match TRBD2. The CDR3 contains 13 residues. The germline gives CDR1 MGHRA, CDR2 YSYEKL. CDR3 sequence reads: CGAGGLGTDTQYF. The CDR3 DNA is TGCGGAGCGGGGGGGCTGGGCACAGATACGCAGTATTTT.

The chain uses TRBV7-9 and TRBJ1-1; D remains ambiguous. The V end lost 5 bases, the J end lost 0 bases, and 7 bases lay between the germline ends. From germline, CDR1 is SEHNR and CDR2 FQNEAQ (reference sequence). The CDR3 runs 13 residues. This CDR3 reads CASSNQMNTEAFF. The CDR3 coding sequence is TGTGCCAGCAGCAACCAGATGAACACTGAAGCTTTCTTT.

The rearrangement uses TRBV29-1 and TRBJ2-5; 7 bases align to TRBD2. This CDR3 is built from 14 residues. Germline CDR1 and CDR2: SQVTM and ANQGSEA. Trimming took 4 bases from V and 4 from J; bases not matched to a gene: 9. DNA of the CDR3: TGCAGCGTTGGAGCCAGCGGGAATCTAGAGACCCAGTACTTC. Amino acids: CSVGASGNLETQYF.

The CDR3 nucleotides are TGTGCCAGCAGTCGAAACAGGGCCCAAGAGACCCAGTACTTC. Protein sequence: CASSRNRAQETQYF. The chain couples TRBV27 to TRBJ2-5; D is perhaps TRBD1 (6 bases). From germline, CDR1 is MNHEY and CDR2 SMNVEV (reference sequence). V dropped 5 bases and J dropped 1 base, with 11 bases sitting between them. This CDR3 has 14 amino acids.

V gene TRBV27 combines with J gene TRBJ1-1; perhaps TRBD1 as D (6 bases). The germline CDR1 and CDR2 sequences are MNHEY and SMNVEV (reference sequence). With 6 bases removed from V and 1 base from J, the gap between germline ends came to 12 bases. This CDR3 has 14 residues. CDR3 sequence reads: CASSLTTGNTEAFF. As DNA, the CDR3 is TGTGCCAGCAGCTTGACGACAGGGAACACTGAAGCTTTCTTT.

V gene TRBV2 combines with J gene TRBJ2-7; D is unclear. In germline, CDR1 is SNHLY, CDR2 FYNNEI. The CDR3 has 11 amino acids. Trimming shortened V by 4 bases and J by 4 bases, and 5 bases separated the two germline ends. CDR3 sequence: CASSVSYEQYF. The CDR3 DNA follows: TGTGCCAGCAGTGTTAGTTACGAGCAGTACTTC.

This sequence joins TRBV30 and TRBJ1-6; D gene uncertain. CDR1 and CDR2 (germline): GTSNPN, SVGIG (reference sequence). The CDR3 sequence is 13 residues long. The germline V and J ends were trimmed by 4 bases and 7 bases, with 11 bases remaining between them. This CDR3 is CAWMRNPNSPLHF. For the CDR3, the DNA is TGTGCCTGGATGCGGAATCCAAATTCACCCCTCCACTTT.

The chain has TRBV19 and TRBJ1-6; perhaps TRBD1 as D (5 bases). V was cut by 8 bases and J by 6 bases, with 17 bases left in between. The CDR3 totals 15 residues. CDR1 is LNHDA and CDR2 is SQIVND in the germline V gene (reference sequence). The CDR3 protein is CASQLAQAINSPLHF. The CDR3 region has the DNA TGTGCCAGTCAGCTCGCACAGGCGATTAATTCACCCCTCCACTTT.

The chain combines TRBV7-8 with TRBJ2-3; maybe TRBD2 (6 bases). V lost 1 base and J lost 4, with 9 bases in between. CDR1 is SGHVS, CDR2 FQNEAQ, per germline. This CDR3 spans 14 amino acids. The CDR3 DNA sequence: TGTGCCAGCAGCTTAGGCGCGGGGCCAGATACGCAGTATTTT. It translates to CASSLGAGPDTQYF.

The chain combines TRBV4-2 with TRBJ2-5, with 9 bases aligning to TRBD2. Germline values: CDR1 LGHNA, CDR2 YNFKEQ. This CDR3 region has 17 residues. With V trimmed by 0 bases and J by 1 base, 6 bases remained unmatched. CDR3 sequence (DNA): TGTGCCAGCAGCCAAGATGCGGATAGCGGGGGCCAAGAGACCCAGTACTTC. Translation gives CASSQDADSGGQETQYF.